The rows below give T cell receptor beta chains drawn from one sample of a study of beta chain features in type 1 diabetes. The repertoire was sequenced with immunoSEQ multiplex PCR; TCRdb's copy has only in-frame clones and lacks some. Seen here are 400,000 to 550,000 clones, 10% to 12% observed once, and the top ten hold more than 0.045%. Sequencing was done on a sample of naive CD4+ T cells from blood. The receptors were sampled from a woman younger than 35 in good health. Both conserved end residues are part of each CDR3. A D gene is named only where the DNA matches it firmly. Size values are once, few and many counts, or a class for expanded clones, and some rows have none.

CDR3 protein: CASSLGLGSQETQYF
CDR3 DNA: TGTGCCAGCAGTTTAGGATTGGGGAGCCAAGAGACCCAGTACTTC
clone size: -
V gene: TRBV6-6
J gene: TRBJ2-5
D gene: -

CDR3 protein: CASSQNFGTGTDF
CDR3 DNA: -
clone size: few
V gene: TRBV18
J gene: TRBJ2-3
D gene: -

CDR3 protein: CASSQGQGTEAFF
CDR3 DNA: TGTGCCAGCAGCCAGGGCCAGGGGACTGAAGCTTTCTTT
clone size: -
V gene: TRBV5-4
J gene: TRBJ1-1
D gene: -

CDR3 protein: CASSYPPRTQYF
CDR3 DNA: TGTGCCAGCAGCTACCCCCCCCGGACCCAGTACTTC
clone size: few
V gene: TRBV14
J gene: TRBJ2-5
D gene: -

CDR3 protein: CASSLEVGTSETQYF
CDR3 DNA: TGTGCCAGCAGCTTGGAAGTGGGGACTAGCGAGACCCAGTACTTC
clone size: -
V gene: TRBV5-8
J gene: TRBJ2-5
D gene: TRBD2

CDR3 protein: CASSSGTTTGELFF
CDR3 DNA: TGCGCCAGCAGCTCCGGGACTACAACCGGGGAGCTGTTTTTT
clone size: few
V gene: TRBV5-1
J gene: TRBJ2-2
D gene: TRBD2

CDR3 protein: CASSLMPRLRAQGSEQYF
CDR3 DNA: TGTGCCAGCAGCTTAATGCCCCGGTTGCGGGCCCAAGGGAGCGAGCAGTACTTC
clone size: few
V gene: TRBV7-2
J gene: TRBJ2-7
D gene: -

CDR3 protein: CASSLGGRAYEQYF
CDR3 DNA: TGTGCCAGCTCACTAGGCGGGAGGGCCTACGAGCAGTACTTC
clone size: -
V gene: TRBV18
J gene: TRBJ2-7
D gene: TRBD2

CDR3 protein: CASRTGAISNEQFF
CDR3 DNA: TGTGCCAGTAGGACCGGAGCAATCTCCAATGAGCAGTTCTTC
clone size: -
V gene: TRBV19
J gene: TRBJ2-1
D gene: -

CDR3 protein: CAWSSAGITEAFF
CDR3 DNA: TGTGCCTGGAGTTCCGCTGGGATCACTGAAGCTTTCTTT
clone size: few
V gene: TRBV30
J gene: TRBJ1-1
D gene: -

CDR3 protein: CASGLYFKNIQYF
CDR3 DNA: TGTGCTAGTGGTTTGTACTTTAAAAACATTCAGTACTTC
clone size: -
V gene: TRBV12-5
J gene: TRBJ2-4
D gene: -

CDR3 protein: CASSRLTGGETQYF
CDR3 DNA: TGTGCCAGCAGTCGTTTGACAGGGGGAGAGACCCAGTACTTC
clone size: few
V gene: TRBV7-2
J gene: TRBJ2-5
D gene: TRBD1

CDR3 protein: CASSARGTEAFF
CDR3 DNA: TGTGCCAGCAGCGCTAGGGGGACTGAAGCTTTCTTT
clone size: few
V gene: TRBV7-8
J gene: TRBJ1-1
D gene: -

CDR3 protein: CAWSSGRPSYEQYF
CDR3 DNA: TGTGCCTGGAGTTCCGGCCGGCCTTCCTACGAGCAGTACTTC
clone size: few
V gene: TRBV30
J gene: TRBJ2-7
D gene: -

CDR3 protein: CSLGTANYGYTF
CDR3 DNA: TGCAGCCTCGGGACGGCGAACTATGGCTACACCTTC
clone size: few
V gene: TRBV29-1
J gene: TRBJ1-2
D gene: -

CDR3 protein: CASSQVAGTGFGNSPLHF
CDR3 DNA: TGCGCCAGCAGCCAAGTCGCCGGGACAGGATTCGGGAATTCACCCCTCCACTTT
clone size: -
V gene: TRBV4-3
J gene: TRBJ1-6
D gene: TRBD1

CDR3 protein: CASSILGEQFF
CDR3 DNA: TGTGCCAGTAGTATACTCGGTGAGCAGTTCTTC
clone size: -
V gene: TRBV19
J gene: TRBJ2-1
D gene: -

CDR3 protein: CASSQDWGGNNEQFF
CDR3 DNA: TGCGCCAGCAGCCAAGATTGGGGAGGGAACAATGAGCAGTTCTTC
clone size: few
V gene: TRBV4-3
J gene: TRBJ2-1
D gene: TRBD2

CDR3 protein: CAWSVGYSNQPQHF
CDR3 DNA: TGTGCCTGGAGTGTTGGTTATAGCAATCAGCCCCAGCATTTT
clone size: few
V gene: TRBV30
J gene: TRBJ1-5
D gene: -

CDR3 protein: CASSLLRGRGANVLTF
CDR3 DNA: TGTGCCAGCAGTTTATTACGTGGCCGTGGGGCCAACGTCCTGACTTTC
clone size: few
V gene: TRBV27
J gene: TRBJ2-6
D gene: -

CDR3 protein: CASRRRWGSSTDTQYF
CDR3 DNA: TGTGCCAGCAGACGTCGATGGGGGTCCAGCACAGATACGCAGTATTTT
clone size: -
V gene: TRBV11-2
J gene: TRBJ2-3
D gene: -

CDR3 protein: CASSLVTGNQETQYF
CDR3 DNA: TGTGCCAGCAGCTTAGTGACAGGGAACCAAGAGACCCAGTACTTC
clone size: -
V gene: TRBV7-8
J gene: TRBJ2-5
D gene: TRBD1

CDR3 protein: CSVEGWTGKVTEAFF
CDR3 DNA: TGCAGCGTTGAGGGTTGGACAGGGAAGGTAACTGAAGCTTTCTTT
clone size: few
V gene: TRBV29-1
J gene: TRBJ1-1
D gene: TRBD1

CDR3 protein: CATPDRAPYNSPLHF
CDR3 DNA: TGTGCCACCCCGGACAGGGCCCCCTATAATTCACCCCTCCACTTT
clone size: few
V gene: TRBV19
J gene: TRBJ1-6
D gene: TRBD1

CDR3 protein: CASSDIYEQYF
CDR3 DNA: TGTGCCAGCAGTGACATCTACGAGCAGTACTTC
clone size: few
V gene: TRBV6-5
J gene: TRBJ2-7
D gene: -

CDR3 protein: CASSFVVSTDTQYF
CDR3 DNA: TGTGCCAGCAGCTTTGTTGTGAGCACAGATACGCAGTATTTT
clone size: -
V gene: TRBV7-9
J gene: TRBJ2-3
D gene: -

CDR3 protein: CASSVPPRSDTQYF
CDR3 DNA: TGTGCCAGCAGCGTCCCTCCTAGGTCAGATACGCAGTATTTT
clone size: -
V gene: TRBV9
J gene: TRBJ2-3
D gene: -

CDR3 protein: CATNTGGGIGQPQHF
CDR3 DNA: TGTGCCACCAACACAGGGGGCGGGATAGGACAGCCCCAGCATTTT
clone size: -
V gene: TRBV15
J gene: TRBJ1-5
D gene: TRBD1

CDR3 protein: CAGAEMEKGTDTQYF
CDR3 DNA: TGTGCCGGGGCAGAAATGGAGAAGGGCACAGATACGCAGTATTTT
clone size: -
V gene: TRBV11-1
J gene: TRBJ2-3
D gene: -

CDR3 protein: CASKLGQYNEQFF
CDR3 DNA: TGTGCCAGCAAATTGGGACAGTACAATGAGCAGTTCTTC
clone size: -
V gene: TRBV6-5
J gene: TRBJ2-1
D gene: TRBD1

CDR3 protein: CASTRPGQQNIQYF
CDR3 DNA: TGCGCCAGCACCCGACCGGGACAGCAAAACATTCAGTACTTC
clone size: -
V gene: TRBV4-1
J gene: TRBJ2-4
D gene: TRBD1

CDR3 protein: CSVGPDSYEQYF
CDR3 DNA: TGCAGCGTTGGACCGGACTCCTACGAGCAGTACTTC
clone size: -
V gene: TRBV29-1
J gene: TRBJ2-7
D gene: -

CDR3 protein: CASSRSGANVLTF
CDR3 DNA: TGTGCCAGCAGTAGATCTGGGGCCAACGTCCTGACTTTC
clone size: -
V gene: TRBV9
J gene: TRBJ2-6
D gene: -

CDR3 protein: CASSYPPGGAAEAFF
CDR3 DNA: TGTGCCAGCAGCTACCCCCCCGGGGGCGCGGCTGAAGCTTTCTTT
clone size: -
V gene: TRBV5-6
J gene: TRBJ1-1
D gene: -

CDR3 protein: CASGLTGRETQYF
CDR3 DNA: TGTGCTAGTGGTCTTACAGGGAGAGAGACCCAGTACTTC
clone size: few
V gene: TRBV12-5
J gene: TRBJ2-5
D gene: -

CDR3 protein: CASSPRGAYNEQFF
CDR3 DNA: TGTGCCAGCAGCCCCCGGGGCGCATACAATGAGCAGTTCTTC
clone size: few
V gene: TRBV5-4
J gene: TRBJ2-1
D gene: -

CDR3 protein: CASSLGLATYNEQFF
CDR3 DNA: TGTGCCAGCAGCCTGGGACTAGCGACCTACAATGAGCAGTTCTTC
clone size: -
V gene: TRBV9
J gene: TRBJ2-1
D gene: TRBD2

CDR3 protein: CASRGIYGYTF
CDR3 DNA: TGTGCCAGTCGGGGGATTTATGGCTACACCTTC
clone size: few
V gene: TRBV19
J gene: TRBJ1-2
D gene: -